The clone carrying this T cell receptor beta chain showed up many times. Its antigen is currently unknown. V was trimmed by 0 bases and J by 2 bases, leaving 9 bases between them. The CDR3 is 14 amino acids. Germline CDR1 SGHNT, CDR2 YYREEE (reference sequence). The data are from a study of siplizumab effects on memory and regulatory T cells. Assaying covered 10^5 or so TCR templates per sample. Repertoires were generated with immunoSEQ multiplex PCR, while TCRdb's copy carries only in-frame clones and drops some. This sample has tens of thousands of clones, with 85% to 95% found just once. Study-wide points: Poor capture below about 10^-5 frequency left most alloreactive clones unmapped to unstimulated subsets.

This clonotype was obtained from a human donor in good health. Sequencing input: CD8+ T cells sorted from blood. The chain uses TRBV5-4 and TRBJ2-7; D is perhaps TRBD2 (5 bases). The CDR3 spells CASSLGGAPYEQYF. The CDR3 DNA sequence: TGTGCCAGCAGCTTGGGGGGAGCTCCCTACGAGCAGTACTTC.